This TCR beta chain was observed in a study of blood T cell repertoires in COVID-19. The CDR3 length is 12 residues. Per the germline V gene, CDR1 is SGHNT and CDR2 is YYREEE (reference sequence). V lost 4 bases and J lost 0, with 5 bases in between. Sequenced by immunoSEQ multiplex PCR; TCRdb stores in-frame clones only, minus some. The sample shows fewer than 200,000 clones, more than 75% of them seen only once. The specimen sequenced was peripheral blood. The sequence came from a man aged 40-50 years with acute or convalescent COVID-19. This rearrangement joins TRBV5-4 to TRBJ2-7, with D unresolved. The CDR3 region is CASSVNSYEQYF. CDR3 nucleotides: TGTGCCAGCAGCGTAAACTCCTACGAGCAGTACTTC.